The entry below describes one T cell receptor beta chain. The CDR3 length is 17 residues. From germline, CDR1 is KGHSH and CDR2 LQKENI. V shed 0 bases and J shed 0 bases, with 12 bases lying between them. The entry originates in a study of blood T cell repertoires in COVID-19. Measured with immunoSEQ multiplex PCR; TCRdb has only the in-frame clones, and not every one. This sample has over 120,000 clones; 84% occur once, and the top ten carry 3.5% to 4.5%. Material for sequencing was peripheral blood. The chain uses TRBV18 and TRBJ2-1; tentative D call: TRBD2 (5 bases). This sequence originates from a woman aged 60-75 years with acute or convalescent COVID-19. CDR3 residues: CASSPPEFGSSYNEQFF. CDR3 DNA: TGTGCCAGCTCACCACCGGAATTTGGGAGCTCCTACAATGAGCAGTTCTTC.